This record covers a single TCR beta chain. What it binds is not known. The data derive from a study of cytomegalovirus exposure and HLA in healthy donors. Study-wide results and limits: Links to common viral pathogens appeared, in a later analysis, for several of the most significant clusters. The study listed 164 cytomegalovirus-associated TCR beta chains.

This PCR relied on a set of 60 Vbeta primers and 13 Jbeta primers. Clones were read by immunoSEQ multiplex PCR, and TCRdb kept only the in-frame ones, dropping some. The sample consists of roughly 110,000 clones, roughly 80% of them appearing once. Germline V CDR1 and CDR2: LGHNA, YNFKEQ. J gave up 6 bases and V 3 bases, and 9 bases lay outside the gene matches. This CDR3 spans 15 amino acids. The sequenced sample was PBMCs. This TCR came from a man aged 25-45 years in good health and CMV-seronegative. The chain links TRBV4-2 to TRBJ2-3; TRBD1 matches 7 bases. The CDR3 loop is CASSQDRQGFDTQYF. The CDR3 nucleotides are TGTGCCAGCAGCCAGGACCGACAGGGATTCGATACGCAGTATTTT.